The sequence of this T cell receptor (beta chain) was determined in a study of identical twins. Trimming removed 5 bases from V and 0 bases from J, with 6 bases in between. Germline V gives CDR1 MDHEN, CDR2 SYDVKM. CDR3 size: 13 residues. This clonotype was recorded a few times. Its antigen is currently unknown. Study-level results: Twin sharing of out-of-frame TCR alpha was underestimated by models in monozygotic pairs.

TCRdb independently ran MiXCR on the 5' RACE reads; one entry per CDR3 protein. The table records roughly 700,000 distinct CDR3 sequences, less than 10% of them present only once. This same sample was also part of a study on yellow fever vaccine responses in identical twins. That publication notes: Vaccine-induced T cell responses in twins were reportedly observed to appear partly convergent, partly personalized.

This TCR was sampled from a woman between 18 and 29 years old in good health. The specimen sequenced was PBMCs. J is TRBJ2-3 and V is TRBV28; D remains ambiguous. CDR3 nucleotide sequence: TGTGCCAGCAGTCAACCAAGCACAGATACGCAGTATTTT. This codes for CASSQPSTDTQYF.